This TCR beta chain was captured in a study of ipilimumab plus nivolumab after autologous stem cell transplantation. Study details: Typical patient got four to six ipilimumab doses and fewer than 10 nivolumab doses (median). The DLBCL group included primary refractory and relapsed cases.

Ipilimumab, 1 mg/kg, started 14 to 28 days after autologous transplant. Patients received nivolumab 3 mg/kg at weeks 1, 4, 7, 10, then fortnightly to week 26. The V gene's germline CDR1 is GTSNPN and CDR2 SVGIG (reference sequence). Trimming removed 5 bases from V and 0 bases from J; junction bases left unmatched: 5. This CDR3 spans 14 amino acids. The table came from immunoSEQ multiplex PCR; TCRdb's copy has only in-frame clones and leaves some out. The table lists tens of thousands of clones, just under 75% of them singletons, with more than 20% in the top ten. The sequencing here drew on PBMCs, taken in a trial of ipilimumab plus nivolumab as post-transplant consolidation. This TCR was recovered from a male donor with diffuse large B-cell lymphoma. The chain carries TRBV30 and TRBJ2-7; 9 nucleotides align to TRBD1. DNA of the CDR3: TGTGCCTGGCTTGACAGGGGGGGCTCCTACGAGCAGTACTTC. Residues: CAWLDRGGSYEQYF. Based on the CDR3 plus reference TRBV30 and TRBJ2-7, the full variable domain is SQTIHQWPATLVQPVGSPLSLECTVEGTSNPNLYWYRQAAGRGLQLLFYSVGIGQISSEVPQNLSASRPQDRQFILSSKKLLLSDSGFYLCAWLDRGGSYEQYFGPGTRLTVT.